The sequence of this T cell receptor (beta chain) was determined in a study of OX40 agonist ivuxolimab in advanced cancers. Study results and limitations: Part of the nonresponder group also had normalized T-cell clonal expansion that was low. Antigen specificity was not determined for the expanded peripheral T cells.

On this clone: The target antigen is unknown.

Only in-frame clones appear in the TCRdb table, and some are missing; sequencing was by immunoSEQ multiplex PCR. The sample carries roughly 8,600 clones, around 90% recorded once. The source of this sequence is an adult with an advanced solid tumor such as melanoma, head and neck, liver or kidney cancer. The sample was CD4+ or CD8+ T cells sorted from blood, taken in a trial of the OX40 agonist ivuxolimab.

CDR3 nucleotides: TGTGCCAGCAGGGGGTTCACTGAAGCTTTCTTT. It codes for CASRGFTEAFF. The chain combines TRBV6-1 with TRBJ1-1, with unresolved D. Germline V CDR1 and CDR2: MNHNS, SASEGT. CDR3 length: 11 amino acids. Between the trimmed V and J ends, which lost 6 bases and 4 bases, there was a span of 6 bases.